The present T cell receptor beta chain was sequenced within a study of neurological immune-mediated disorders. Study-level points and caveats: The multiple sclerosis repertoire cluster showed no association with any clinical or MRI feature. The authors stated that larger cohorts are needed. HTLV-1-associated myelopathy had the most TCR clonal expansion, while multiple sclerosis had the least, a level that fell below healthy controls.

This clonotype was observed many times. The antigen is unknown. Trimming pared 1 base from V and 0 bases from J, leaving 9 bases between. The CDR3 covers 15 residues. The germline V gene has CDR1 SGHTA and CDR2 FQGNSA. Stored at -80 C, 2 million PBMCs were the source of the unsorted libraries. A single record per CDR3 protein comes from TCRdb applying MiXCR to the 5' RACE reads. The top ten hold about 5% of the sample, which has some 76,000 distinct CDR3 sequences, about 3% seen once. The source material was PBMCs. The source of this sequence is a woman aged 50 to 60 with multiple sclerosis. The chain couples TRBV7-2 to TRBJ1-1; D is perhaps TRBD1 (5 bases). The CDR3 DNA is TGTGCCAGCAGCTTAGGTTGGGGGATGAACACTGAAGCTTTCTTT. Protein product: CASSLGWGMNTEAFF.